The clone carrying this TCR beta chain was counted at least ten times. The data were obtained in a study of T cells in Graves' hyperthyroidism and ophthalmopathy. Germline CDR1 reads SGHAT; CDR2 reads FQNNGV. The trim removed 4 bases at V and 2 bases at J, leaving 10 bases unmatched. The CDR3 consists of 16 residues. TCR beta CDR3 regions were amplified from RNA transcripts. First-round RT-PCR of the TCR CDR3 relied on the HTBI primer set. TCRdb processed the multiplex PCR reads anew with MiXCR; each CDR3 protein has one entry. Of roughly 570,000 distinct CDR3 sequences listed, just over 45% are singletons.

This TCR derives from a woman aged 18-29 years with Graves' hyperthyroidism. The V call is TRBV11-2, the J call TRBJ2-7, with 8 bases that match TRBD1. Source material: peripheral blood or thyroid tissue (not recorded which). DNA of the CDR3: TGTGCCAGCAGCTCCGTGGACAGGGTGGAAGCCTACGAGCAGTACTTC. Amino acid sequence: CASSSVDRVEAYEQYF.